This TCR beta chain originates from a study of blood T cell repertoires in COVID-19 (dated by TCRdb to the early 2020s). Describing the broader study: Samples covering the acute and convalescent phases of COVID-19 were provided by collaborators in the United States, Italy and Spain. The material from the prospective study consisted of cDNA or gDNA derived from T cells, B-cell-depleted T cells, or PBMCs. Deeply sampled blood TCRbeta repertoires from subjects exposed to, actively infected with, or recovered from COVID-19 were included in the dataset. The repertoires were made available in a free public database intended to serve as a resource for research on the immune response to SARS-CoV-2. The samples were drawn from two sources: the first 160 participants of the ongoing ImmuneRACE study, and 950 to 1,500 subjects contributed by 6 global collaborators. A de-identified subject ID, COVID-19 status, age in years and sex were almost always included in the sample metadata. Where available, HLA class I and class II types were obtained from metadata supplied by the sample provider rather than from assay-based typing. Study-level results and caveats: Clinical and demographic metadata were provided uncurated, with the amount varying by source and participant.

One collaborating source in Seattle enrolled patients during active infection and followed them longitudinally through the course of disease. Whole blood was collected in K2EDTA tubes by collaborating institutions according to the institutions' own protocols. For TCRbeta analysis, collaborators shipped samples as frozen whole blood, isolated PBMCs, or DNA extracted from either of those sample types. TCRbeta CDR3 regions were amplified from genomic DNA using the immunoSEQ Assay, a bias-controlled multiplex PCR. The study's processing was this. Nucleated cell counts per sample were estimated from amplification of reference gene primers within the assay. To quantify the absolute abundance of each unique TCRbeta CDR3 rearrangement, sequence reads were collapsed and filtered. Productive Simpson clonality was computed per sample as the square root of Simpson's diversity index over productive rearrangements. TCRdb mirrors the immuneACCESS table, restricted to in-frame sequences. Some clones are absent from its copies; in checked studies, under half trace to an unresolved V gene, and the reason for the others is unknown. V, J and clone size were drawn from that table, and D and trimming were deduced from the DNA. Within this sample are roughly 570,000 clones, with around nine tenths of them counted one time only. Of the sample, roughly 7.4% falls within the top ten clones.

At the junction V is shortened by 8 bases and J by 5 bases; bases outside the gene matches: 6. The cysteine opens and the phenylalanine closes a CDR3 of 12 amino acids. Only the CDR3 region is kept as DNA, spanning 36 bases read in frame from base 1. Looking up the germline V gene yields CDR1 SGDLS and CDR2 YYNGEE. In the case of this clone: What antigen it recognizes has not been identified. No base-level quality is on record; no much larger clone is a single base apart.

This receptor was obtained from a woman in her 50s with COVID-19, enrolled during active disease. Specimen: peripheral blood. This sequence uses TRBV9 and TRBJ2-5; 7 bases in the junction line up with TRBD2. The nucleotides read TGTGCCAGGAAAACTAGCGTGGAGACCCAGTACTTC. It translates to CARKTSVETQYF.